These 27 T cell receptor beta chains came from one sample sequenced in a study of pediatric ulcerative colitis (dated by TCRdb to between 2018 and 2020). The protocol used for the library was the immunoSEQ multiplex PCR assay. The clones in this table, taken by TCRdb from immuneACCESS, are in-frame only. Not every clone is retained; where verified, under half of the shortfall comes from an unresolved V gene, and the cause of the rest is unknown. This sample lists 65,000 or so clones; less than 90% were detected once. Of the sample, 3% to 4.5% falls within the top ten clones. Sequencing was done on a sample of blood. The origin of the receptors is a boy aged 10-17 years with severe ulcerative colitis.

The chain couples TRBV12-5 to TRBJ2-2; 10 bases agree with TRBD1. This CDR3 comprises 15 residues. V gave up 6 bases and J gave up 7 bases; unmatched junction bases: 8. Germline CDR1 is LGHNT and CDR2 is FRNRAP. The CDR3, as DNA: TGTGCTAGTGGCCAGAGACAGGGGGCATACGGGGAGCTGTTTTTT. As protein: CASGQRQGAYGELFF.

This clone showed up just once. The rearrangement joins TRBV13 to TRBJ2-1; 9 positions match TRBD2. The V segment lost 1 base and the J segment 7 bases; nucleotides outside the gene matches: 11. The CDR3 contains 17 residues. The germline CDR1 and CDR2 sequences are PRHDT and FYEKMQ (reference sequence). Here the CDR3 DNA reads TGTGCCAGCAGCTTAGAGCTTGGTAGCGGGAGTTTGAATGAGCAGTTCTTC. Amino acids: CASSLELGSGSLNEQFF.

For the CDR3, the DNA is TGTGCCAGCAGTCTCGGAGACCAAGAGACCCAGTACTTC. It is translated as CASSLGDQETQYF. The genes are TRBV7-8 and TRBJ2-5; D remains unclear. CDR1 is SGHVS, CDR2 FQNEAQ, per germline. The V end was cut by 6 bases, the J end by 0 bases, with 8 bases between. The CDR3 is made up of 13 amino acids.

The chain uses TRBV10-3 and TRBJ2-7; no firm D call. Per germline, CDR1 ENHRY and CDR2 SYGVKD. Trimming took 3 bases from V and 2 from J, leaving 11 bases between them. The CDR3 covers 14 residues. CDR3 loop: CAISEVAGPYEQYF. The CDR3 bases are TGTGCCATCAGTGAAGTGGCAGGCCCCTACGAGCAGTACTTC.

The CDR3 coding sequence is TGTGCCAGCAGCGGGCCAGTCTCCTACGAGCAGTACTTC. It codes for CASSGPVSYEQYF. The chain has TRBV7-2 and TRBJ2-7, with D unclear. This CDR3 is 13 amino acids long. V lost 5 bases to trimming and J lost 0 bases, with 8 bases between them. Germline CDR1 is SGHTA and CDR2 is FQGNSA.

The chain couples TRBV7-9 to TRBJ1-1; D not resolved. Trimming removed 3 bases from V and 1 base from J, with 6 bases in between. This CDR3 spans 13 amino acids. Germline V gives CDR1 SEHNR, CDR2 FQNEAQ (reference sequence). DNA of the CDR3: TGTGCCAGCAGCTTCGCAGAGAACACTGAAGCTTTCTTT. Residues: CASSFAENTEAFF.

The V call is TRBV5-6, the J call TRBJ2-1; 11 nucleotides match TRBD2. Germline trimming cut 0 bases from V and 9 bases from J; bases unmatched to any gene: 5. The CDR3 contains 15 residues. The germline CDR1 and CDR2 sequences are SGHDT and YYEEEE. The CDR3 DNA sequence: TGTGCCAGCAGCTTGGGACTAGCGGGGTTTGGTGAGCAGTTCTTC. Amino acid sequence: CASSLGLAGFGEQFF.

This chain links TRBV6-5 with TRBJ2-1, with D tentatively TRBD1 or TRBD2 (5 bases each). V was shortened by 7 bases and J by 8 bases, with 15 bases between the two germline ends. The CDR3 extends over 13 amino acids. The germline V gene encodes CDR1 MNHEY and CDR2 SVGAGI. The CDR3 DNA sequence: TGTGCCAGCACCCTACTAGTAGGGGATGAGCAGTTCTTC. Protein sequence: CASTLLVGDEQFF.

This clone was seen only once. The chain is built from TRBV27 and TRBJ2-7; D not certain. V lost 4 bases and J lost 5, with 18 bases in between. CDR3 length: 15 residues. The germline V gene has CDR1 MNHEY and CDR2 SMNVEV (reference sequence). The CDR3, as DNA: TGTGCCAGCAGTTACAAATGGGGATGGAACCACGAGCAGTACTTC. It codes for CASSYKWGWNHEQYF.

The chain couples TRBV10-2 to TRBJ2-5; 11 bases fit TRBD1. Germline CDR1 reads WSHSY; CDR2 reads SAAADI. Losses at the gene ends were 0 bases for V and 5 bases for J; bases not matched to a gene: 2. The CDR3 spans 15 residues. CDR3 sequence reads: CASSESDRGRETQYF. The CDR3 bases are TGCGCCAGCAGTGAGTCGGACAGGGGGCGCGAGACCCAGTACTTC.

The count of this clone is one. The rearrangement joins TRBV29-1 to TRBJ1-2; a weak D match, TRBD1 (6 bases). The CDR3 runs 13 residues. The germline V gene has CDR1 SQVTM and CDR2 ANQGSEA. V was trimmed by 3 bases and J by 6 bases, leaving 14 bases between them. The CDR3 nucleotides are TGCAGCGTTGATTCTCTGGACAGTGATGGCTACACCTTC. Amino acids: CSVDSLDSDGYTF.

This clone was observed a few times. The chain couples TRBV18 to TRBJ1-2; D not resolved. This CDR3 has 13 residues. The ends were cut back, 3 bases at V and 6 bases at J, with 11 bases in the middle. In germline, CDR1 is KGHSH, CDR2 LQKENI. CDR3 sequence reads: CASSPARENGYTF. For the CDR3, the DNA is TGTGCCAGCTCACCGGCAAGGGAAAATGGCTACACCTTC. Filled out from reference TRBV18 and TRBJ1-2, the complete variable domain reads NAGVMQNPRHLVRRRGQEARLRCSPMKGHSHVYWYRQLPEEGLKFMVYLQKENIIDESGMPKERFSAEFPKEGPSILRIQQVVRGDSAAYFCASSPARENGYTFGSGTRLTVV.

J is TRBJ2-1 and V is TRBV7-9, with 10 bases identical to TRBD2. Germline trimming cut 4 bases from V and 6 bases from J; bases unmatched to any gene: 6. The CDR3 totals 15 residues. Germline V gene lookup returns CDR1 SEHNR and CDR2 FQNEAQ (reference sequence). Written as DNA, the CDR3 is TGTGCCAGCAGCTCCCTAGCGGGAGTGGCCAATGAGCAGTTCTTC. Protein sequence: CASSSLAGVANEQFF.

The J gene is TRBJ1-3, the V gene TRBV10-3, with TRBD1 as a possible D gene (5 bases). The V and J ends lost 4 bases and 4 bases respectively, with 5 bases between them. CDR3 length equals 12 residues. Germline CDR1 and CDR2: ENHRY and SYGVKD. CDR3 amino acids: CAISGTGNTIYF. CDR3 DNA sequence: TGTGCCATCAGTGGGACAGGAAACACCATATATTTT.

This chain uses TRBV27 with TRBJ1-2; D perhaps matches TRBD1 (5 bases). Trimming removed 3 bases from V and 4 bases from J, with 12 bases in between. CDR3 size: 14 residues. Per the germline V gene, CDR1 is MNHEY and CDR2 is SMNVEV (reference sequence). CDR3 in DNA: TGTGCCAGCAGTTTGACCGGGACTCTCTATGGCTACACCTTC. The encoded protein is CASSLTGTLYGYTF.

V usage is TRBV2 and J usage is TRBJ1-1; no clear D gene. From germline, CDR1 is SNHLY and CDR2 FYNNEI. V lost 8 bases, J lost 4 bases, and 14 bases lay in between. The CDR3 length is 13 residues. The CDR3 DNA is TGTGCCAGCCAAGTGGCCGGCGGCACTGAAGCTTTCTTT. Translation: CASQVAGGTEAFF.

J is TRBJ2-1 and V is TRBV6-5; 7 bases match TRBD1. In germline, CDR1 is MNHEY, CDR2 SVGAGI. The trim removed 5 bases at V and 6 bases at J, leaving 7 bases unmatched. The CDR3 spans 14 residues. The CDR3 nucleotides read TGTGCCAGCAGTCTGACAGGGTTGGCCAATGAGCAGTTCTTC. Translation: CASSLTGLANEQFF.

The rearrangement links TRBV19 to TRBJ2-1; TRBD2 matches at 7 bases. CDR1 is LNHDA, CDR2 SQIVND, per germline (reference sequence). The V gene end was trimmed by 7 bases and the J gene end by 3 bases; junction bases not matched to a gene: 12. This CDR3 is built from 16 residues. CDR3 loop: CASTDGAGALYNEQFF. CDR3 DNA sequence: TGTGCCAGTACCGACGGGGCGGGAGCCCTCTACAATGAGCAGTTCTTC.

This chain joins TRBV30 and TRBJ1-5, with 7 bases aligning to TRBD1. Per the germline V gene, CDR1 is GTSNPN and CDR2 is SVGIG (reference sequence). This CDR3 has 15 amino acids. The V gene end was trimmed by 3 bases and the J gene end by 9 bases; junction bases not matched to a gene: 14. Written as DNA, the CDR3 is TGTGCCTGGAGCTTGAACCAGGGGGTGCTAGGGCCCCAGCATTTT. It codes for CAWSLNQGVLGPQHF.

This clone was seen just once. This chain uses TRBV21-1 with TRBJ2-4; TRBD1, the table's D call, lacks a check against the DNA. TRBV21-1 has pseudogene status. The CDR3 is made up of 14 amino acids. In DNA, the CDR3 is TGTGCCAGCAGCAAAGTAGGCAGGGATTGCATTCAGTACTTC. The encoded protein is CASSKVGRDCIQYF.

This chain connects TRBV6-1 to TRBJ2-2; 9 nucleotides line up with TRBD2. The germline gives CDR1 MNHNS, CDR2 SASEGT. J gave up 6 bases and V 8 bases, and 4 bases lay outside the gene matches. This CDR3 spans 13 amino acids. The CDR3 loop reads CASRTSVSGELFF. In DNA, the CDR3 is TGTGCCAGCCGGACTAGCGTGTCCGGGGAGCTGTTTTTT.

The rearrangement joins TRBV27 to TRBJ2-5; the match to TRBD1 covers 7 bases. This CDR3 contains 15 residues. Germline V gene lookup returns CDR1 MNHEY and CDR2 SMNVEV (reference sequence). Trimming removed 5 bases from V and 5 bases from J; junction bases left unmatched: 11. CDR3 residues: CASSQERQGRETQYF. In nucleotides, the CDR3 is TGTGCCAGCAGTCAAGAGAGACAGGGACGGGAGACCCAGTACTTC.

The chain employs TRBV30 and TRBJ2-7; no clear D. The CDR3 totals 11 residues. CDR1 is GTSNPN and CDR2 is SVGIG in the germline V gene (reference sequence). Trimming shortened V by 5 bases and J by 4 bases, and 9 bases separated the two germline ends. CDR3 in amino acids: CAWAAGYEQYF. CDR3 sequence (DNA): TGTGCCTGGGCCGCTGGGTACGAGCAGTACTTC.

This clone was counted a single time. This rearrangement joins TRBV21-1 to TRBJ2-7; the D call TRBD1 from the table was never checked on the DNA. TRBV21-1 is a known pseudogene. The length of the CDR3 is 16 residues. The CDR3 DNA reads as TGTGCCAGCAGCAAAGGGTTGGGACAGGCCGTCTACGAGCAGTACTTC. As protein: CASSKGLGQAVYEQYF.

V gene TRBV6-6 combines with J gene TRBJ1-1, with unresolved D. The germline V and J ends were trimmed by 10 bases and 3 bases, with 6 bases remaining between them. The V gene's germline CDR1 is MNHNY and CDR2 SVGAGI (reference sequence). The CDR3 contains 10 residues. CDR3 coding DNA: TGTGCCAACGGCTACACTGAAGCTTTCTTT. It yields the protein CANGYTEAFF.

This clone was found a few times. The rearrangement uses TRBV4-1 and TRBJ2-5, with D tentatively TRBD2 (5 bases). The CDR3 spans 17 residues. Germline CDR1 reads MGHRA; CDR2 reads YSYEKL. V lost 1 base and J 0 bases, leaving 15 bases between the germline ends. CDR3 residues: CASSQGPGSEYQETQYF. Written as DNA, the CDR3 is TGCGCCAGCAGCCAAGGACCGGGTAGCGAGTACCAAGAGACCCAGTACTTC.

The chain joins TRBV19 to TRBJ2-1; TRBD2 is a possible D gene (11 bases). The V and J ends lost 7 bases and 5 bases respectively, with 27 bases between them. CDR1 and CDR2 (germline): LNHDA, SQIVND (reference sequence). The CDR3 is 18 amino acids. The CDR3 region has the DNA TGTGCCAGTACAGGGACAGGGGTACTAGCGGGAGTCCACAATGAGCAGTTCTTC. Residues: CASTGTGVLAGVHNEQFF.